The rows below give T cell receptor beta chains drawn from one sample of a study of T-cell reconstitution after alpha-beta-depleted transplantation in children. TCRdb re-analysed the PCR reads in MiXCR, keeping a single row per CDR3 protein. The sample gives 200,000 to 300,000 distinct CDR3 sequences, 6.5% to 9% of which show up once; 5% to 8% is in the top ten. The sample here was PBMCs, mostly from graft donor cells, taken 180 days after TCRalphabeta/CD19-depleted stem cell transplant. The receptors stem from a male patient between 5 and 17 years old who had a stem cell transplant for acute lymphoblastic leukemia, so the T cells may come from the graft donor. The CDR3 runs from the conserved cysteine through the conserved F or W. D genes are given only for firm matches. Clone size is stated in some rows and not others, as once, few, many or a class when expanded.

V gene	J gene	clone size	D gene	CDR3 DNA	CDR3 protein
TRBV18	TRBJ2-7	many	.	TGTGCCAGCTCACGGACAGATTACGAGCAGTACTTC	CASSRTDYEQYF
TRBV6-6	TRBJ1-1	many	.	TGTGCCAGCAGTTACGCCCTGGATCGCAAAGCTTTCTTT	CASSYALDRKAFF
TRBV24-1	TRBJ2-2	few	TRBD2	TGTGCCACCAGTGATTCTCTCGGACTAGCTGAGAACACCGGGGAGCTGTTTTTT	CATSDSLGLAENTGELFF
TRBV28	TRBJ2-5	many	.	TGTGCCATCCAGAGGCCAATAGGGACCCAGTACTTC	CAIQRPIGTQYF
TRBV10-3	TRBJ2-1	.	TRBD2	TGTGCCATCGGCTCGGGGCTAGCGGGGTACGTTGAGCAGTTCTTC	CAIGSGLAGYVEQFF
TRBV24-1	TRBJ1-5	few	.	TGTGCCACCAGTGATTTGCGCGACAGTCCCCGTCAGCCCCAGCATTTT	CATSDLRDSPRQPQHF
TRBV29-1	TRBJ2-2	many	.	TGCAGCGTTGAAGCCCCGGGGGGCCTCGCCGGGGAGCTGTTTTTT	CSVEAPGGLAGELFF
TRBV5-6	TRBJ2-3	many	.	TGTGCCAGCAGCGGGGATCTAGACAGTCGTCCAGATACGCAGTATTTT	CASSGDLDSRPDTQYF
TRBV6-5	TRBJ1-1	many	TRBD1	TGTGCCAGCAATTTTCAGGGGGCGGTGTGGACTGAAGCTTTCTTT	CASNFQGAVWTEAFF
TRBV12-3/TRBV12-4	TRBJ2-7	many	.	TGTGCCAGCAGTTCAGCCACCGGACCAGCGTTCGAGCAGTACTTC	CASSSATGPAFEQYF
TRBV18	TRBJ1-1	many	.	TGTGCCAGCTCACCTCTACCCCGCGGGAACACTGAAGCTTTCTTT	CASSPLPRGNTEAFF
TRBV5-5	TRBJ1-3	many	.	TGTGCCAGCAGCTTGGATGGGGGTGGCTCGAGCTCTGGAAACACCATATATTTT	CASSLDGGGSSSGNTIYF
TRBV6-1	TRBJ1-6	few	.	TGTGCCAGCAGCGTGGGACAAGATAATTCACCCCTCCACTTT	CASSVGQDNSPLHF
TRBV5-1	TRBJ2-5	many	.	TGCGCCAGCAGCCCCTCAAGAGGGACCCAGTACTTC	CASSPSRGTQYF
TRBV14	TRBJ2-3	.	.	TGTGCCAGCAGCCAAGGTGTAACATATACGCAGTATTTT	CASSQGVTYTQYF
TRBV10-3	TRBJ1-3	many	TRBD1	TGTGCCATCACCGGGCCCGACAGGGATGCTGGAAACACCATATATTTT	CAITGPDRDAGNTIYF
TRBV4-1	TRBJ1-6	many	TRBD1	TGCGCCAGCAGCCAAGTGGGGGAACAGGGGGCTGGTTCACCCCTCCACTTT	CASSQVGEQGAGSPLHF
TRBV12-5	TRBJ1-1	many	TRBD1	TGTGCTAGTGGTTTGCCATCGTCGACAGGGCAGATGAACACTGAAGCTTTCTTT	CASGLPSSTGQMNTEAFF
TRBV7-2	TRBJ2-7	many	TRBD2	TGTGCCAGCAGCGGGCAGCGGGGTGCCTACGAGCAGTACTTC	CASSGQRGAYEQYF
TRBV5-4	TRBJ1-1	many	TRBD1	TGTGCCAGCAGCCGACAGGGGTGGGGGACTGAAGCTTTCTTT	CASSRQGWGTEAFF
TRBV3-1	TRBJ2-3	many	.	TGTGCCAGCAGCGCCGGGGGACTCGCCACAGATACGCAGTATTTT	CASSAGGLATDTQYF
TRBV5-6	TRBJ2-1	many	TRBD1	TGTGCCAGCAGCCGTGGGACAGGGGTCAATGAGCAGTTCTTC	CASSRGTGVNEQFF